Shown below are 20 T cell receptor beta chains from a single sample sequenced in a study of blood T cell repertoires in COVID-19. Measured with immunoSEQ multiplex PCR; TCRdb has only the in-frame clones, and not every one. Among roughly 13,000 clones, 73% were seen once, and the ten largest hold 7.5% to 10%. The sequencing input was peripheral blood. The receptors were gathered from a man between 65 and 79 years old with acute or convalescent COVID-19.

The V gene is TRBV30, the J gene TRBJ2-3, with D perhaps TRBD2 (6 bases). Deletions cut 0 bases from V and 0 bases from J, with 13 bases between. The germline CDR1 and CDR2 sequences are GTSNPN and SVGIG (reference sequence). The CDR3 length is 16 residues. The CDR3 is CAWSVGRGISTDTQYF. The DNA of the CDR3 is TGTGCCTGGAGTGTAGGACGGGGGATAAGCACAGATACGCAGTATTTT. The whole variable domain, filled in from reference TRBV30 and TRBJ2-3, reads SQTIHQWPATLVQPVGSPLSLECTVEGTSNPNLYWYRQAAGRGLQLLFYSVGIGQISSEVPQNLSASRPQDRQFILSSKKLLLSDSGFYLCAWSVGRGISTDTQYFGPGTRLTVL.

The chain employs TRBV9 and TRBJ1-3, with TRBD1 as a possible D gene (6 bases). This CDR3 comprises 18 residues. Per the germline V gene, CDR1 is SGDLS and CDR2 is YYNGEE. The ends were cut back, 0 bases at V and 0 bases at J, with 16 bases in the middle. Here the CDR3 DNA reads TGTGCCAGCAGCGTAGGAACCCCGACAGGTTACTCTGGAAACACCATATATTTT. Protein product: CASSVGTPTGYSGNTIYF.

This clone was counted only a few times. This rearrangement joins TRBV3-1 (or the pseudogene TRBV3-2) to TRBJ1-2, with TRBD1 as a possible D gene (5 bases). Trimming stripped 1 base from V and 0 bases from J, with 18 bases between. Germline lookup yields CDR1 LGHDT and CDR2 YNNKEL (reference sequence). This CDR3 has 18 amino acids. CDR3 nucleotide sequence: TGTGCCAGCAGCCAAGCTCATTCAAAGGGGTCTGCTAACTATGGCTACACCTTC. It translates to CASSQAHSKGSANYGYTF.

The DNA for the CDR3 is TGTGCCAGCAGAACCTCCCAAGGGGGGAGGACAGGCAATGAGCAGTTCTTC. Amino acids: CASRTSQGGRTGNEQFF. The chain employs TRBV28 and TRBJ2-1, with D possibly matching TRBD1 (7 bases). The CDR3 covers 17 residues. Trimming cost V 6 bases and J 6 bases, with 24 bases left between them. The germline CDR1 and CDR2 sequences are MDHEN and SYDVKM.

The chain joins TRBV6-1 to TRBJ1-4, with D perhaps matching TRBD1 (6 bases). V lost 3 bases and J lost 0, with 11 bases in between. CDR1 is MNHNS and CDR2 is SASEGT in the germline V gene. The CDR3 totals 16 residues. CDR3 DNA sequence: TGTGCCAGCAGTGAGGCAGGGGTCGCAACTAATGAAAAACTGTTTTTT. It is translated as CASSEAGVATNEKLFF.

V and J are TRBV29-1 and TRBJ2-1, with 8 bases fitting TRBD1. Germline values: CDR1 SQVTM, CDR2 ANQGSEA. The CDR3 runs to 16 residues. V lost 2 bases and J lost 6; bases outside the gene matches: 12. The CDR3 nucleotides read TGCAGCGTTGAATTTCCCGACAGGGGAGCGTTCAATGAGCAGTTCTTC. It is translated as CSVEFPDRGAFNEQFF.

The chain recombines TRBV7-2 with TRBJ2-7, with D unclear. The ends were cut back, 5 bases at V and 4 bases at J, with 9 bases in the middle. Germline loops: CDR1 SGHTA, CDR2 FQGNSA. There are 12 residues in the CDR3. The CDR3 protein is CASSPHQYEQYF. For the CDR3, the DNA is TGTGCCAGCAGCCCACACCAGTACGAGCAGTACTTC.

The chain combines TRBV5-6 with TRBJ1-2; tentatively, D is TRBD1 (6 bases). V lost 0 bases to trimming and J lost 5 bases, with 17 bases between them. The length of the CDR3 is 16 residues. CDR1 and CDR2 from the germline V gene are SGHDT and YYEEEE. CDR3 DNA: TGTGCCAGCAGCTTGGGACAGGTGGGGAATTTGTATGGCTACACCTTC. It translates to CASSLGQVGNLYGYTF.

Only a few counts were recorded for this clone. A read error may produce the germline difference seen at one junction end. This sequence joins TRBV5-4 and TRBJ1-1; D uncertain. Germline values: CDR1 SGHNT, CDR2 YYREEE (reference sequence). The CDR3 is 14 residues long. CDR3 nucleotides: TGTGCCAGCAGCTTGGAGCCGCGGAACCCTGAAGCTTTCTTT. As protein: CASSLEPRNPEAFF.

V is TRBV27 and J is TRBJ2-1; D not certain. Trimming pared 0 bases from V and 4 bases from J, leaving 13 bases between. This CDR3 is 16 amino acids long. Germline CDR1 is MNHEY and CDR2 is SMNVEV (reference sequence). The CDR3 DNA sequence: TGTGCCAGCAGTTTATCCCTGGCTAGATTTTACAATGAGCAGTTCTTC. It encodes CASSLSLARFYNEQFF.

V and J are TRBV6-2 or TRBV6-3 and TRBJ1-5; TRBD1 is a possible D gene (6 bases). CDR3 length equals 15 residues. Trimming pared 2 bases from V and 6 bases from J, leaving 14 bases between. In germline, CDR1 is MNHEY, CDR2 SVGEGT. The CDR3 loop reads CASSYGQGHLQPQHF. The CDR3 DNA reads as TGTGCCAGCAGTTACGGCCAGGGGCACCTTCAGCCCCAGCATTTT.

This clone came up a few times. The CDR3 loop is CASSLNRGDIQYF. In nucleotides, the CDR3 is TGTGCCAGCAGCCTGAACAGGGGTGACATTCAGTACTTC. The chain joins TRBV7-9 to TRBJ2-4, with 7 bases fitting TRBD1. The CDR3 runs 13 residues. The V and J ends lost 5 bases and 8 bases, in that order; junction bases with no gene match: 6. The germline V gene has CDR1 SEHNR and CDR2 FQNEAQ (reference sequence).

The CDR3 bases are TGCGCCAGCAGCTTGTCTACTAGCGGGCTGAGCTCCTACGAGCAGTACTTC. Protein product: CASSLSTSGLSSYEQYF. J is TRBJ2-7 and V is TRBV5-1, with 9 bases matching TRBD2. The V and J ends lost 1 base and 0 bases, in that order; junction bases with no gene match: 8. This CDR3 has 17 residues. In germline, CDR1 is SGHRS, CDR2 YFSETQ.

The CDR3 spells CASTAGGLHEQYF. In nucleotides, the CDR3 is TGTGCCTCCACAGCGGGAGGCCTTCACGAGCAGTACTTC. This sequence joins TRBV30 and TRBJ2-7; 9 bases match TRBD2. The J segment lost 5 bases and the V segment lost 7 bases, leaving 9 bases of the junction unmatched. Germline CDR1 GTSNPN, CDR2 SVGIG (reference sequence). The CDR3 sequence is 13 residues long.

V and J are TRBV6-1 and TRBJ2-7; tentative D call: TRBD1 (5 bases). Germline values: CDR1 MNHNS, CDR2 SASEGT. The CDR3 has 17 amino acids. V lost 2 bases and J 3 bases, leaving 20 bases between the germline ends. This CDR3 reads CASSERGRTIGVYEQYF. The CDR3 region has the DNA TGTGCCAGCAGTGAAAGGGGTCGGACAATTGGGGTCTACGAGCAGTACTTC.

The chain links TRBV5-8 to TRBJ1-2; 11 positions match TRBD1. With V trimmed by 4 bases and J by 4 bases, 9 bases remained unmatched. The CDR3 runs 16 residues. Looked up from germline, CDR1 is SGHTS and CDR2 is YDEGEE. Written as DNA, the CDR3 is TGTGCCAGCAGCCTGAACCCCGGGACAGGGGGCTATGGCTACACCTTC. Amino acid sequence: CASSLNPGTGGYGYTF. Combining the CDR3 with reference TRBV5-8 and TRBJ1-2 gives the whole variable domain EAGVTQSPTHLIKTRGQQATLRCSPISGHTSVYWYQQALGLGLQFLLWYDEGEERNRGNFPPRFSGRQFPNYSSELNVNALELEDSALYLCASSLNPGTGGYGYTFGSGTRLTVV.

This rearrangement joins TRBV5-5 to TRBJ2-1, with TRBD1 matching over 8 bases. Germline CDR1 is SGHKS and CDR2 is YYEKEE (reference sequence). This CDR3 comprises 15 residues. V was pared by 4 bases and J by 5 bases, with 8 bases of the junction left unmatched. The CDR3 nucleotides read TGTGCCAGCAGCCGTGGACAGGGAGTAGACAATGAGCAGTTCTTC. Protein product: CASSRGQGVDNEQFF.

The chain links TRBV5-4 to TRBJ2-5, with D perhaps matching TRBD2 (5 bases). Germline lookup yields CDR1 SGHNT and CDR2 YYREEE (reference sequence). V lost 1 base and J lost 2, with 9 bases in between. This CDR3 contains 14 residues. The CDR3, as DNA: TGTGCCAGCAGCTTGAGACGGGAACAAGAGACCCAGTACTTC. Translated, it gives CASSLRREQETQYF.

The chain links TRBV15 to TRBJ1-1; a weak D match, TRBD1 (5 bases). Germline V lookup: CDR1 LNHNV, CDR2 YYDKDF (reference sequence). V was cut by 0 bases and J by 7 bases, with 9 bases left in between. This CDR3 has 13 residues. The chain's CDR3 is CATSRDWGGEAFF. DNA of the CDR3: TGTGCCACCAGCAGAGATTGGGGGGGTGAAGCTTTCTTT.

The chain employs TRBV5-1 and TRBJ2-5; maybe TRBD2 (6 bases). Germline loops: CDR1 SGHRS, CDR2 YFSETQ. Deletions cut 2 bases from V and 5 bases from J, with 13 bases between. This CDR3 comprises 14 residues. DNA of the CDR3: TGCGCCAGCAGCTTAGGCGCTAGCGCGGAGACCCAGTACTTC. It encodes CASSLGASAETQYF.